The clone carrying this TCR beta chain was detected only a few times. Just one base apart from a much larger clone, this may be a read error. Described time point: newly diagnosed GD, antithyroid drugs for less than 3 months. The TCR library was prepared using RNA isolated from PBMCs. Assembly of TCR beta libraries relied on iRepertoire HTBI primers together with Arm-PCR of CDR3 regions. TCRdb re-derived calls from the multiplex PCR reads in MiXCR, one entry per CDR3 protein. The sample lists 510,000 or so distinct CDR3 sequences; more than 10% were seen once. This sample was included in a study of regulatory T cells in long-lasting Graves disease. Germline V gene data show CDR1 as SNHLY and CDR2 as FYNNEI. This CDR3 is built from 14 residues. V was clipped by 7 bases and J by 5 bases, with 14 bases between them. These same records also appear under a second study, on T cells in Graves' hyperthyroidism and ophthalmopathy.

J is TRBJ1-4 and V is TRBV2; D uncertain. This receptor was taken from a woman in her 30s with Graves disease. Sequencing was performed on peripheral blood mononuclear cells (PBMCs), taken at new diagnosis, from a patient treated with antithyroid drugs. The CDR3 protein is CASTSLPGNEKLFF. The DNA for the CDR3 is TGTGCCAGCACTTCTCTACCGGGGAATGAAAAACTGTTTTTT.